This TCR beta chain was recovered during a study of vaccination and CD4 T cells after COVID-19. Study-level background: Overlapping peptides covering the spike proteins of SARS-CoV-2, HCoV-NL63, HCoV-OC43 and HCoV-229E were added to stimulate cells.

V shed 6 bases, J shed 4 bases, and the junction held 8 bases outside the gene matches. Germline loops: CDR1 SNHLY, CDR2 FYNNEI. This CDR3 is built from 14 residues. At the Johns Hopkins FTIC core, DNA taken from cultured CD4+ T cells was sequenced by way of the Oncomine TCR Beta short-read assay. Using its own MiXCR run on the PCR reads, TCRdb lists one record per CDR3 protein. The sample holds thousands of distinct CDR3 sequences, approximately 77% seen once. To note about this clonotype: The antigen is unknown.

Treatment given: approximately 9-day PBMC culture with coronavirus spike peptide pools or control peptides (ViraFEST assay). ViraFEST stimulated the growth of antigen-specific T cells using peptide pools and subsequently profiled their TCRs by sequencing. This rearrangement joins TRBV2 to TRBJ1-1, with 7 nucleotides matching TRBD1. The TCR comes from a human donor who had recovered from COVID-19. The material sequenced was CD4+ T cells from blood, cultured in vitro. The CDR3 reads CASSQTGTGTEAFF. The DNA for the CDR3 is TGTGCCAGCAGCCAGACAGGGACGGGCACTGAAGCTTTCTTT. The full variable domain, rest sourced from reference TRBV2 and TRBJ1-1, is EPEVTQTPSHQVTQMGQEVILRCVPISNHLYFYWYRQILGQKVEFLVSFYNNEISEKSEIFDDQFSVERPDGSNFTLKIRSTKLEDSAMYFCASSQTGTGTEAFFGQGTRLTVV.